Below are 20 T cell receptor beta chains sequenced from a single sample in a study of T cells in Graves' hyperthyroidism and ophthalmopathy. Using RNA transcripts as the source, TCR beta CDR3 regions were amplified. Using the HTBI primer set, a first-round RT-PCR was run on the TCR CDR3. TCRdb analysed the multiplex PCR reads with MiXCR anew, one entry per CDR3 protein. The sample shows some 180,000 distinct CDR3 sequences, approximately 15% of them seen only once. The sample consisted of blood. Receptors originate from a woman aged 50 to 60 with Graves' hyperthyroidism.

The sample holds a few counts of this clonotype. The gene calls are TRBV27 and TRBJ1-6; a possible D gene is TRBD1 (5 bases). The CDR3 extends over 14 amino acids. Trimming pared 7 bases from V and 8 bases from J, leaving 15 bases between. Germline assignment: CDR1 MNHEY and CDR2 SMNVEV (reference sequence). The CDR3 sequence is CASTLDRQYSPLHF. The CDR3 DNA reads TGTGCCAGCACCCTAGACAGACAGTATTCACCCCTCCACTTT.

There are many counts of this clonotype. The DNA for the CDR3 is TGTGCCAGCAGCTTGCGAGCGAGCTCCAATGAGCAGTTCTTC. The encoded protein is CASSLRASSNEQFF. The chain joins TRBV7-9 to TRBJ2-1; D gene unclear. Between the trimmed V and J ends, which lost 3 bases and 6 bases, there was a span of 12 bases. The germline gives CDR1 SEHNR, CDR2 FQNEAQ (reference sequence). The CDR3 totals 14 residues.

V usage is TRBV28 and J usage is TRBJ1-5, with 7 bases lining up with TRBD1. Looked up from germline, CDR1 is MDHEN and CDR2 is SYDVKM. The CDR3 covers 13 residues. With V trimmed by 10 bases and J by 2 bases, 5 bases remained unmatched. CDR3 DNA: TGTGCCATCCATGACAGGGGCAATCAGCCCCAGCATTTT. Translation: CAIHDRGNQPQHF.

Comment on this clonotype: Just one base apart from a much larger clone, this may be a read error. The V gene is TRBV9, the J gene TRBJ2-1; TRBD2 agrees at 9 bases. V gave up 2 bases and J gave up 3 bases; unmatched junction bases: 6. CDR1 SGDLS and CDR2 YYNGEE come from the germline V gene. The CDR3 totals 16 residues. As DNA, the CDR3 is TGTGCCAGCAGCGTCGTAGCGGGGGCCAACTACAATGAGCAGTTCTTC. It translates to CASSVVAGANYNEQFF.

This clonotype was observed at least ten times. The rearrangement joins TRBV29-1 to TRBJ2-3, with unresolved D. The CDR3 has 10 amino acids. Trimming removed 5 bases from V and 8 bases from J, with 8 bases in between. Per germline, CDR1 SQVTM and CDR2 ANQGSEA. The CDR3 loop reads CSVWVATQYF. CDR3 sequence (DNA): TGCAGCGTTTGGGTTGCTACGCAGTATTTT.

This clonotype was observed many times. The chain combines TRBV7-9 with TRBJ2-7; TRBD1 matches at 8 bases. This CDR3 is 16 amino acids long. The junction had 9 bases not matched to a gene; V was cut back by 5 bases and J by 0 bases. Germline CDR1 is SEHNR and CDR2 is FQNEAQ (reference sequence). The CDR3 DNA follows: TGTGCCAGCAGCCCTCCCCGGGACAGGTCCTCCTACGAGCAGTACTTC. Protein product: CASSPPRDRSSYEQYF.

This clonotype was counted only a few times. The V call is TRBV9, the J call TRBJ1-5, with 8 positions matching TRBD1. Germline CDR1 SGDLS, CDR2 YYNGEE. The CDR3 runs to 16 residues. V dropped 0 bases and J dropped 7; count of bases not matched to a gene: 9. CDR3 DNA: TGTGCCAGCAGCGTAGGAACAGGGGGGATGGGGCAGCCCCAGCATTTT. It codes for CASSVGTGGMGQPQHF.

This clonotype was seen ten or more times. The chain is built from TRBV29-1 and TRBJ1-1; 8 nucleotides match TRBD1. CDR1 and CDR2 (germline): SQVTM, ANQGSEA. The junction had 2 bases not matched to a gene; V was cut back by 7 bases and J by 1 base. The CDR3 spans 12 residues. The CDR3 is CSAGQGNTEAFF. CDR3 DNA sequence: TGCAGCGCTGGACAGGGGAACACTGAAGCTTTCTTT.

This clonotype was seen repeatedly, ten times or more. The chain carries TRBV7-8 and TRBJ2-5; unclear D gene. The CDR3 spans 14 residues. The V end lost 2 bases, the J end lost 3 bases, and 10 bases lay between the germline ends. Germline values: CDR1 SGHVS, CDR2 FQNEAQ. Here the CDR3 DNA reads TGTGCCAGCAGCTTAAACACTGAAGAAGAGACCCAGTACTTC. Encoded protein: CASSLNTEEETQYF.

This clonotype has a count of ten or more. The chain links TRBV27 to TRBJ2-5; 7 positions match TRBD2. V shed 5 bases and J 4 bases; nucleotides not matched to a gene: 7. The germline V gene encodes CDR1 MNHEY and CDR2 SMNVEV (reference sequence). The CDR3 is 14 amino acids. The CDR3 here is CASSRRGILETQYF. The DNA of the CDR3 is TGTGCCAGCAGTCGGCGGGGGATTCTAGAGACCCAGTACTTC.

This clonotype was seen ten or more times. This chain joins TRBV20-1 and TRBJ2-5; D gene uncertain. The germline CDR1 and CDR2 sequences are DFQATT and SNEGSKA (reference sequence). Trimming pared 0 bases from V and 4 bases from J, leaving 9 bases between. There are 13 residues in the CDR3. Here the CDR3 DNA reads TGCAGTGCTAGAGATAATGCGGCAGAGACCCAGTACTTC. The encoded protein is CSARDNAAETQYF.

CDR3 sequence reads: CASSQDYGLISGNTIYF. DNA of the CDR3: TGTGCCAGCAGCCAAGATTATGGGCTGATCTCTGGAAACACCATATATTTT. The rearrangement uses TRBV14 and TRBJ1-3, with D unclear. This CDR3 spans 17 amino acids. V was cut by 0 bases and J by 0 bases, with 12 bases left in between. Germline V gene lookup returns CDR1 SGHDN and CDR2 FVKESK.

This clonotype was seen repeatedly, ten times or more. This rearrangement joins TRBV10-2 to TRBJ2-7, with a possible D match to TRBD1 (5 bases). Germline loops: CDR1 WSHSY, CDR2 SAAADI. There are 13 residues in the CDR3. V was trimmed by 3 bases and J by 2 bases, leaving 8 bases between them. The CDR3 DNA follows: TGCGCCAGCAGTGATGGGGCTCCCTACGAGCAGTACTTC. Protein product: CASSDGAPYEQYF.

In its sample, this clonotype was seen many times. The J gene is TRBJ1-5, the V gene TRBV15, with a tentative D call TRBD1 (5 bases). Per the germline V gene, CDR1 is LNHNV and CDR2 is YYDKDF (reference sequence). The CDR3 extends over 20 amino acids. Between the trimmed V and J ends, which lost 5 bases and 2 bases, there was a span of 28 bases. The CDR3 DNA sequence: TGTGCCACCAGCGACCGGACATTTCGGTCGGGGGACCGCGGCAATCAGCCCCAGCATTTT. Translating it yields CATSDRTFRSGDRGNQPQHF.

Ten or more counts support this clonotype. The chain's CDR3 is CASSKTGGYYGYTF. CDR3 nucleotide sequence: TGTGCCAGCAGCAAGACAGGGGGTTACTATGGCTACACCTTC. This chain joins TRBV7-9 and TRBJ1-2; 9 positions match TRBD1. Per germline, CDR1 SEHNR and CDR2 FQNEAQ (reference sequence). The CDR3 spans 14 residues. J was trimmed by 3 bases and V by 5 bases; bases with no gene match: 4.

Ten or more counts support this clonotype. Here the CDR3 DNA reads TGTGCCAGCAGTCTTAGCGGGGGCCCTTACAATGAGCAGTTCTTC. Protein: CASSLSGGPYNEQFF. The chain links TRBV6-1 to TRBJ2-1, with 9 bases matching TRBD2. V dropped 5 bases and J dropped 4; count of bases not matched to a gene: 6. Germline CDR1 MNHNS, CDR2 SASEGT. The CDR3 sequence is 15 residues long.

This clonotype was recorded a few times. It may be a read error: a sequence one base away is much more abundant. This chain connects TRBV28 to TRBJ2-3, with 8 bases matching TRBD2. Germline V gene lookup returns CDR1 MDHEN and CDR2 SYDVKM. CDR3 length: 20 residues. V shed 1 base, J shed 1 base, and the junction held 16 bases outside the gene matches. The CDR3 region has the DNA TGTGCCAGCAGTTTATTCCCAGCGGGGGCCGAACTACAAGGCACAGATACGCAGTATTTT. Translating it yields CASSLFPAGAELQGTDTQYF. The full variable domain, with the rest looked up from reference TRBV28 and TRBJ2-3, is DVKVTQSSRYLVKRTGEKVFLECVQDMDHENMFWYRQDPGLGLRLIYFSYDVKMKEKGDIPEGYSVSREKKERFSLILESASTNQTSMYLCASSLFPAGAELQGTDTQYFGPGTRLTVL.

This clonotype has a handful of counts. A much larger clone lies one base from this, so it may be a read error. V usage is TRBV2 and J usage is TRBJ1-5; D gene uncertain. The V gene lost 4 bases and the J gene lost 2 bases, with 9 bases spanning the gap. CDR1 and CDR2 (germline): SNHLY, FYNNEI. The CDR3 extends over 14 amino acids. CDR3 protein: CASSAWAGNQPQHF. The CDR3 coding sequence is TGTGCCAGCAGTGCCTGGGCGGGCAATCAGCCCCAGCATTTT.

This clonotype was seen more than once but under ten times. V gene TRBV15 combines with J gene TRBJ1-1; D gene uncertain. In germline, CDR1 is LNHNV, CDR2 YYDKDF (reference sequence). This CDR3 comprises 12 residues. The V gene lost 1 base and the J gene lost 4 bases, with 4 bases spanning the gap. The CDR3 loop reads CATSRGPTEAFF. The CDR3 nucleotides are TGTGCCACCAGCAGAGGCCCCACTGAAGCTTTCTTT.

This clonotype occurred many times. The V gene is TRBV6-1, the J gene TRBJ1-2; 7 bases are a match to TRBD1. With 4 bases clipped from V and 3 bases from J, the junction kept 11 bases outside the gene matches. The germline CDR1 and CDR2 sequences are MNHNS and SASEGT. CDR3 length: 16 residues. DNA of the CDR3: TGTGCCAGCAGTGTGATGGCGAGGGGGCAGCACTATGGCTACACCTTC. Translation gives CASSVMARGQHYGYTF.